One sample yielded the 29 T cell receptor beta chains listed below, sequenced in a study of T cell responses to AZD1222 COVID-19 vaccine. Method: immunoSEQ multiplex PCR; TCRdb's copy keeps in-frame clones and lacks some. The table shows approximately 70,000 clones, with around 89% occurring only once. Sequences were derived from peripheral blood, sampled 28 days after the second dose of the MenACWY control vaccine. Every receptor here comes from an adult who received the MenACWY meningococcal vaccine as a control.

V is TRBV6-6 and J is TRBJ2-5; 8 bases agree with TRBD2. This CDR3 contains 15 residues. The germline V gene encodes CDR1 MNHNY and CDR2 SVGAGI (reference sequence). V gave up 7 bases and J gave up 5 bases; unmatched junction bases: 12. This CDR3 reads CASTLLGGVGETQYF. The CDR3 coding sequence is TGTGCCAGCACTCTCCTCGGGGGGGTCGGGGAGACCCAGTACTTC.

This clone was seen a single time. For the CDR3, the DNA is TGTGCCAGCAGTTTTACCATGAACACTGAAGCTTTCTTT. Protein: CASSFTMNTEAFF. The gene calls are TRBV7-2 and TRBJ1-1; D unclear. The V end was cut by 6 bases, the J end by 0 bases, with 8 bases between. The CDR3 has 13 residues. Germline values: CDR1 SGHTA, CDR2 FQGNSA.

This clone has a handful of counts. In DNA form, the CDR3 reads TGTGCCAGCAGCCCCCGGGACATAAACACCGGGGAGCTGTTTTTT. This gives the protein CASSPRDINTGELFF. The genes are TRBV7-2 and TRBJ2-2; D is perhaps TRBD1 (6 bases). CDR3 length: 15 residues. The V end lost 5 bases, the J end lost 2 bases, and 12 bases lay between the germline ends. The germline CDR1 and CDR2 sequences are SGHTA and FQGNSA.

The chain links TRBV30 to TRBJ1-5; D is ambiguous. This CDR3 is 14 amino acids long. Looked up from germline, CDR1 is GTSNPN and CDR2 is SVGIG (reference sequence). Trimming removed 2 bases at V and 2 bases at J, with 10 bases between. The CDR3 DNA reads TGTGCCTGGAGTCCCGTTCGCGGCAATCAGCCCCAGCATTTT. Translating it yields CAWSPVRGNQPQHF.

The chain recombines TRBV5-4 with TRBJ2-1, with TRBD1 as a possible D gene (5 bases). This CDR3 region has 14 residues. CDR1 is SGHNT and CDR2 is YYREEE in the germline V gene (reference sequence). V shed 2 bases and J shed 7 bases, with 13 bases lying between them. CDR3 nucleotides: TGTGCCAGCAGCTTCATTGAAGGGGCGAATGAGCAGTTCTTC. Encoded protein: CASSFIEGANEQFF.

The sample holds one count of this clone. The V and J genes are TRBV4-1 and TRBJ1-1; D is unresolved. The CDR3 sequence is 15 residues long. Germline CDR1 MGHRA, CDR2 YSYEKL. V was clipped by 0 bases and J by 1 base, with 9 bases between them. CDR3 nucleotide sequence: TGCGCCAGCAGCCAAGATCACGGAAGGAACACTGAAGCTTTCTTT. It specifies CASSQDHGRNTEAFF.

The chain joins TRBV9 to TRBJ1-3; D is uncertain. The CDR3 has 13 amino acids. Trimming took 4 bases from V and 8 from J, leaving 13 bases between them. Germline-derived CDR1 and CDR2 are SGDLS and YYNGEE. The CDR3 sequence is CASSLRFWDTIYF. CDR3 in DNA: TGTGCCAGCAGCCTCCGTTTCTGGGACACCATATATTTT. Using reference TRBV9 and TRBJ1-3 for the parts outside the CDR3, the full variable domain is DSGVTQTPKHLITATGQRVTLRCSPRSGDLSVYWYQQSLDQGLQFLIQYYNGEERAKGNILERFSAQQFPDLHSELNLSSLELGDSALYFCASSLRFWDTIYFGEGSWLTVV.

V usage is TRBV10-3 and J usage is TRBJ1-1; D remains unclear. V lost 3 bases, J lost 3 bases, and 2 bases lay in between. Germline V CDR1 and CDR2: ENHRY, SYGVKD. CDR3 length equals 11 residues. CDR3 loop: CAISEYTEAFF. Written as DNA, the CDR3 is TGTGCCATCAGTGAATACACTGAAGCTTTCTTT.

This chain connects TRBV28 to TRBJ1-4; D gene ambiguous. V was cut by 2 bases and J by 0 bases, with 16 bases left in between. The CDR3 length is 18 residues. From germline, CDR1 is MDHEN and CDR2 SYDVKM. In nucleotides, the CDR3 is TGTGCCAGCAGTTTACTAGGTCCTCCCGGGGCAACTAATGAAAAACTGTTTTTT. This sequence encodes CASSLLGPPGATNEKLFF.

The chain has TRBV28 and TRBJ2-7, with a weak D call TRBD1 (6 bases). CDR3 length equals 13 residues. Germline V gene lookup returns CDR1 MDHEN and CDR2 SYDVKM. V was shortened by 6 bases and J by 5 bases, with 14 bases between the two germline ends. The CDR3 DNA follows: TGTGCCAGCAGGGAACAGGGAGCTGACGAGCAGTACTTC. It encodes CASREQGADEQYF.

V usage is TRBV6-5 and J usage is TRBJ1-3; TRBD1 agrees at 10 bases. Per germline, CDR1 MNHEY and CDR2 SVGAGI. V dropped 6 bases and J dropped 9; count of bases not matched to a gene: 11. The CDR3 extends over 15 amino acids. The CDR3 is CASSLRQGARGTIYF. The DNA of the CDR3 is TGTGCCAGCAGCCTAAGACAGGGGGCCCGAGGCACCATATATTTT.

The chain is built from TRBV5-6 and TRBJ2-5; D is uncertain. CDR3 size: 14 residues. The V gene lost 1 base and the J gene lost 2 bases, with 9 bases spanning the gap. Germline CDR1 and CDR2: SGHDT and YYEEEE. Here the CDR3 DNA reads TGTGCCAGCAGCTTGTCGACATTTCAAGAGACCCAGTACTTC. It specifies CASSLSTFQETQYF.

The CDR3 DNA sequence: TGTGCCAGCAGTTTATTGTCCGGGGGGATTTCACCCCTCCACTTT. Translation: CASSLLSGGISPLHF. V usage is TRBV28 and J usage is TRBJ1-6, with D maybe TRBD1 (5 bases). CDR1 is MDHEN and CDR2 is SYDVKM in the germline V gene. The CDR3 is 15 amino acids. Between the trimmed V and J ends, which lost 1 base and 9 bases, there was a span of 13 bases.

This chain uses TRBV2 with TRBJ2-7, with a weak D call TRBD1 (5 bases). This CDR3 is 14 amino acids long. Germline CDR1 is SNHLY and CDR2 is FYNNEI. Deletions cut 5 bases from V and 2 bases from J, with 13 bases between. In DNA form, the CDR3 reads TGTGCCAGCAGTCCCGCCGGACAACCCTACGAGCAGTACTTC. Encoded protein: CASSPAGQPYEQYF. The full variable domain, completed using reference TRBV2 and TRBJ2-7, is EPEVTQTPSHQVTQMGQEVILRCVPISNHLYFYWYRQILGQKVEFLVSFYNNEISEKSEIFDDQFSVERPDGSNFTLKIRSTKLEDSAMYFCASSPAGQPYEQYFGPGTRLTVT.

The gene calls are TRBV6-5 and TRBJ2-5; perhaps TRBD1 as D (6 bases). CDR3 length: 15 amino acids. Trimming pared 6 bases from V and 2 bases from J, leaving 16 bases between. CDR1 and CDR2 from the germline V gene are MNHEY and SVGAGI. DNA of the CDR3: TGTGCCAGCAGAAGGGGGAATGTGGGACAAGAGACCCAGTACTTC. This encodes CASRRGNVGQETQYF.

The CDR3 loop is CAWSGTSGSTDTQYF. In nucleotides, the CDR3 is TGTGCCTGGAGTGGGACTAGCGGTAGCACAGATACGCAGTATTTT. The genes are TRBV30 and TRBJ2-3, with 10 bases identical to TRBD2. Germline V gene lookup returns CDR1 GTSNPN and CDR2 SVGIG (reference sequence). The CDR3 loop spans 15 amino acids. The V and J ends lost 1 base and 0 bases, in that order; junction bases with no gene match: 1.

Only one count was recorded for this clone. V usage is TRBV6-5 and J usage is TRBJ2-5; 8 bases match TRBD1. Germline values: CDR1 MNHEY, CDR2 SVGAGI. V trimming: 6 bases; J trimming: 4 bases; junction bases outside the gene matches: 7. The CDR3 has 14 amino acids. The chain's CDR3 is CASSPQGVGETQYF. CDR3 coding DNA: TGTGCCAGCAGCCCACAGGGGGTCGGAGAGACCCAGTACTTC.

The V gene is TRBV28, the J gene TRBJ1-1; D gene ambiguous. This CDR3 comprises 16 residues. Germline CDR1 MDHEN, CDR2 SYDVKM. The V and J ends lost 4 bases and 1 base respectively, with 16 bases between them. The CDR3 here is CASSSVGMERNTEAFF. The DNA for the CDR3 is TGTGCCAGCAGTTCCGTGGGCATGGAGAGGAACACTGAAGCTTTCTTT.

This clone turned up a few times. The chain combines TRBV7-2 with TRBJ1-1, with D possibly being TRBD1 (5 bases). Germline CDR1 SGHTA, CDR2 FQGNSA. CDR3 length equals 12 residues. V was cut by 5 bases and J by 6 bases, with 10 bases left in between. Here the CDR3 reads CASSPKGPEAFF. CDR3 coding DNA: TGTGCCAGCAGCCCCAAGGGGCCTGAAGCTTTCTTT.

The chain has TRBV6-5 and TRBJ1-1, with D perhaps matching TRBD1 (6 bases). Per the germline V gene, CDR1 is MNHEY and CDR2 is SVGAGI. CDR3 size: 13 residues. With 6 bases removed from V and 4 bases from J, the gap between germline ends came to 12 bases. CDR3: CASSLQGATEAFF. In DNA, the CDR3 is TGTGCCAGCAGCCTACAGGGTGCCACTGAAGCTTTCTTT.

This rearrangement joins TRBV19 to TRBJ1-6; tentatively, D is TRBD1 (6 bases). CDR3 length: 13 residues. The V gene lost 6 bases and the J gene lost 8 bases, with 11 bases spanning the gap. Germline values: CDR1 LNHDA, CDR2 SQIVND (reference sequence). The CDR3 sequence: CASRSEGDSPLHF. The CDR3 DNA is TGTGCCAGTAGATCCGAGGGGGATTCACCCCTCCACTTT.

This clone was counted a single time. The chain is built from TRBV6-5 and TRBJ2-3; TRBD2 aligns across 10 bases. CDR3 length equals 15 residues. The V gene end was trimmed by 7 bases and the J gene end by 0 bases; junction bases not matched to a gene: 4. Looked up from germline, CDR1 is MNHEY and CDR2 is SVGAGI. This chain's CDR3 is CASKSGGVSTDTQYF. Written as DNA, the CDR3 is TGTGCCAGCAAAAGCGGGGGGGTGAGCACAGATACGCAGTATTTT.

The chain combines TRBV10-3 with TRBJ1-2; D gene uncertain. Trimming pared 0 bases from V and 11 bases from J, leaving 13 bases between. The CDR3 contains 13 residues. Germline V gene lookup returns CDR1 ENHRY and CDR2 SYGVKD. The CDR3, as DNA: TGTGCCATCAGTGAGTCGATGGCAGGCACTTACACCTTC. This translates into CAISESMAGTYTF.

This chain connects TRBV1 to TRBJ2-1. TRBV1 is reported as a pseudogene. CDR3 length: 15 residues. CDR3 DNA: TGCACCAGCAGCCCCACACCGAGCTCCTACAATGAGCAGTTCTTC. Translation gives CTSSPTPSSYNEQFF.

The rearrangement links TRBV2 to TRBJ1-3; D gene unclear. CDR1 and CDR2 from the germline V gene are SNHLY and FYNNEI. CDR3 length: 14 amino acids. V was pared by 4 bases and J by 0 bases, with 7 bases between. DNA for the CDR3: TGTGCCAGCAGTGCTAGTAACTCTGGAAACACCATATATTTT. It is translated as CASSASNSGNTIYF.

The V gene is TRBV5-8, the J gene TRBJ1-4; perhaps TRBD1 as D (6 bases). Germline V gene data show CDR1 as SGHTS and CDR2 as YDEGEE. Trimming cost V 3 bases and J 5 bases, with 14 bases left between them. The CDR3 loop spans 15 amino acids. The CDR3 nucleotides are TGTGCCAGCAGCTCCACAGGGAGGTTAAATGAAAAACTGTTTTTT. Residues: CASSSTGRLNEKLFF.

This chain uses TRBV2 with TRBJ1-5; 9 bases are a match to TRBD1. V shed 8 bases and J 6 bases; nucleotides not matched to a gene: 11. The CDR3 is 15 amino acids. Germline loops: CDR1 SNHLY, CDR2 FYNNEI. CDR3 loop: CASEKDRGGAQPQHF. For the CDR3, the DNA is TGTGCCAGCGAAAAGGACAGGGGAGGTGCTCAGCCCCAGCATTTT. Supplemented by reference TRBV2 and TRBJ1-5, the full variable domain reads EPEVTQTPSHQVTQMGQEVILRCVPISNHLYFYWYRQILGQKVEFLVSFYNNEISEKSEIFDDQFSVERPDGSNFTLKIRSTKLEDSAMYFCASEKDRGGAQPQHFGDGTRLSIL.

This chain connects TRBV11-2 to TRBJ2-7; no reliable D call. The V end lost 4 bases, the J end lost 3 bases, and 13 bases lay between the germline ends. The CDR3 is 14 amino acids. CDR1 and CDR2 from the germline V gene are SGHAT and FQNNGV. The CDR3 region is CASSSDRGRYEQYF. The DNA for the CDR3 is TGTGCCAGCAGCTCGGATCGTGGCCGCTACGAGCAGTACTTC.

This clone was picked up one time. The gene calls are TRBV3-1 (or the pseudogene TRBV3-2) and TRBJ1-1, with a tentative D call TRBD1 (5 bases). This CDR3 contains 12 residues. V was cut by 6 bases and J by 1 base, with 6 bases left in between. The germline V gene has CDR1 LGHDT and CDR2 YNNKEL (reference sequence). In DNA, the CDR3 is TGTGCCAGCAGGGACAAGAACACTGAAGCTTTCTTT. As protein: CASRDKNTEAFF.